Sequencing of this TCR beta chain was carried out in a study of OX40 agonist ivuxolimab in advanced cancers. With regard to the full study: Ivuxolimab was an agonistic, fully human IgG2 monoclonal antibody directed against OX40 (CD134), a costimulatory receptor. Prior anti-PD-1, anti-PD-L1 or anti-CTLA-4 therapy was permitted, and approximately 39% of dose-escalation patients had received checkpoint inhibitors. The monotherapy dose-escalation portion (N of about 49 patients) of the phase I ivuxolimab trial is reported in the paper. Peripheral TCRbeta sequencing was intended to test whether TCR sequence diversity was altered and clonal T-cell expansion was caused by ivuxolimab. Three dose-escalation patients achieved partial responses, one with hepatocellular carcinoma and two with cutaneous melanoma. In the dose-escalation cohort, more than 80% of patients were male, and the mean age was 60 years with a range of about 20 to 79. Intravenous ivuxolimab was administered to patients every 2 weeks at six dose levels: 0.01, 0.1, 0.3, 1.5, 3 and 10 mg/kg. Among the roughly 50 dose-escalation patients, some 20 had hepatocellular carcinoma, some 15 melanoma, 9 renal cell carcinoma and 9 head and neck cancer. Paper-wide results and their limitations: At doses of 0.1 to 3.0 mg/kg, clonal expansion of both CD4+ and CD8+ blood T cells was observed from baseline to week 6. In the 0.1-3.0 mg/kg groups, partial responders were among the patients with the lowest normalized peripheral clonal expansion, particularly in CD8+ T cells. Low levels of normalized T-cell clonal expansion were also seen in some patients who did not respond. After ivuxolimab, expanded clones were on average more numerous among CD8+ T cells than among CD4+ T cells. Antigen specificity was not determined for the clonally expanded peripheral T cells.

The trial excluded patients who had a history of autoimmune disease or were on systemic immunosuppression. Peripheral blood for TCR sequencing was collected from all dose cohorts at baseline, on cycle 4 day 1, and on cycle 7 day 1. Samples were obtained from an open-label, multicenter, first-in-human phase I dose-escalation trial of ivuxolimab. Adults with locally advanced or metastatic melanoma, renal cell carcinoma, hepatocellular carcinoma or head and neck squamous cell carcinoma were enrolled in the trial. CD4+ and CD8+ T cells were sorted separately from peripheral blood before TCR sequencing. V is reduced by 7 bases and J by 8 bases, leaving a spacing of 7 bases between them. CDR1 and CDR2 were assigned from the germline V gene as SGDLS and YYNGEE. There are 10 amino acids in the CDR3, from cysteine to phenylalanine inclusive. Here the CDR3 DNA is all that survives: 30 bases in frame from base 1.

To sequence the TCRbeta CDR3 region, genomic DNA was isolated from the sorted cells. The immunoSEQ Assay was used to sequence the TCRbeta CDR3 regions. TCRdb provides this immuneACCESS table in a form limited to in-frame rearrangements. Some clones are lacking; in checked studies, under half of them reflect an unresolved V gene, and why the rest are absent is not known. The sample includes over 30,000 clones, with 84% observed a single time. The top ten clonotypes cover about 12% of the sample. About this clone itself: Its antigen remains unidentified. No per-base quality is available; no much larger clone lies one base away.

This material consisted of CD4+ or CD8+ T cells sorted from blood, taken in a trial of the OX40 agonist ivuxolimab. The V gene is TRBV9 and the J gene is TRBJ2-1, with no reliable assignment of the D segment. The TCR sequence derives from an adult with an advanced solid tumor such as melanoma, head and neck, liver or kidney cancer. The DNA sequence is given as TGTGCCAGCGGTGGACATGAGCAGTTCTTC. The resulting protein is CASGGHEQFF.